This T cell receptor (beta chain) appears in the sequencing data of a study of T cell repertoires in cytomegalovirus infection. Looking at the study overall: CMV epitopes used comprised recently identified HLA-C-restricted ones and well-studied HLA-B-restricted ones. An indication of both CMV infection and matching HLA type came from public TCR beta signatures.

Study-wide findings and caveats: Individuals carrying CMV plus the relevant HLA were identified by cumulative frequency of public TCR beta families. In two of eight donors, the top clonotype was HLA-C-restricted CMV-specific.

This CDR3 is 13 amino acids long. The V gene lost 3 bases and the J gene lost 11 bases, with 14 bases spanning the gap. Germline CDR1 is LNHDA and CDR2 is SQIVND (reference sequence). Each CDR3 protein gets one entry after TCRdb re-called the reads with MiXCR. The repertoire holds about 920,000 distinct CDR3 sequences, with roughly 31% as singletons. A word on this clonotype: Its antigen is undetermined.

The clonotype was recovered from a human donor in good health (CMV status not recorded). Some clones in this sample may be carry-over from other donors' samples. This specimen was cultured CD8+ T cells from PBMCs, taken from culture after CMV antigen stimulation. The rearrangement links TRBV19 to TRBJ1-5; no firm D call. CDR3 protein: CASSMSGFNSQHF. As DNA, the CDR3 is TGTGCCAGTAGTATGTCGGGTTTCAATTCCCAGCATTTT.